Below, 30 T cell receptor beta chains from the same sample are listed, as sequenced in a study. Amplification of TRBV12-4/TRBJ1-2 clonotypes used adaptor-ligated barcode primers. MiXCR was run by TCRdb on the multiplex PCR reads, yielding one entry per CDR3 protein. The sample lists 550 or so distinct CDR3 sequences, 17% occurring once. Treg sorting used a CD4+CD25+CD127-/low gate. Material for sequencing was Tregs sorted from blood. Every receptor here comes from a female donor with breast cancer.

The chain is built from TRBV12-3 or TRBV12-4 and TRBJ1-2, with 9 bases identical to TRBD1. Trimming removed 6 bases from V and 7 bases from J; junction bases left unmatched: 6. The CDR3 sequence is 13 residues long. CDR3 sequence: CASSPDRGSGYTF. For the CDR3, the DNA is TGTGCCAGCAGCCCGGACAGGGGCTCTGGCTACACCTTC.

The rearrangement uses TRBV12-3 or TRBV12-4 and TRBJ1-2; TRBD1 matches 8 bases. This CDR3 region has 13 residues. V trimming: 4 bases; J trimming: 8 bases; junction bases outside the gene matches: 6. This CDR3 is CASSSDRGRGYTF. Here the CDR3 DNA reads TGTGCCAGCAGTTCAGACAGGGGTAGGGGCTACACCTTC.

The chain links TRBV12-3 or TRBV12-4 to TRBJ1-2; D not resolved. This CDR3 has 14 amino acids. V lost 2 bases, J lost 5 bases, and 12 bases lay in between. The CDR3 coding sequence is TGTGCCAGCAGTTTACAGCACGGAGTTTATGGCTACACCTTC. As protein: CASSLQHGVYGYTF.

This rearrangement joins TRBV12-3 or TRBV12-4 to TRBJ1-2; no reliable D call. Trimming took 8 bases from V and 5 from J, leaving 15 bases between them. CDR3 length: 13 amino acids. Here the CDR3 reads CASGQAVEYGYTF. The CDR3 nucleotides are TGTGCCAGCGGCCAGGCGGTGGAATATGGCTACACCTTC.

CDR3 region: CASSQNRNNYGYTF. The CDR3 coding sequence is TGTGCCAGCAGTCAAAACAGAAATAACTATGGCTACACCTTC. This chain connects TRBV12-3 or TRBV12-4 to TRBJ1-2; D is undetermined. This CDR3 has 14 amino acids. The V and J ends lost 5 bases and 1 base respectively, with 11 bases between them.

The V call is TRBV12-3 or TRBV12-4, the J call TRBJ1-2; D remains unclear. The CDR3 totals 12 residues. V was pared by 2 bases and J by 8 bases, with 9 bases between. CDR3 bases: TGTGCCAGCAGTTTAACGGGAGACGGCTACACCTTC. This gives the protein CASSLTGDGYTF.

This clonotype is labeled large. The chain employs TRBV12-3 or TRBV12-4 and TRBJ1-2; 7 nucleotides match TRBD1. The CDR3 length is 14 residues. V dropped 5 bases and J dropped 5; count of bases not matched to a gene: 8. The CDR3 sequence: CASSPTGQTYGYTF. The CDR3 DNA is TGTGCCAGCAGTCCCACGGGACAGACTTATGGCTACACCTTC.

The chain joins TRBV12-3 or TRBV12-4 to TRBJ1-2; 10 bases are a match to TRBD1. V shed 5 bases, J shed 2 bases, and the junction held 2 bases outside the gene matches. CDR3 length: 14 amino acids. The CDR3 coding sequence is TGTGCCAGCAGTCCGGGACAGGGGAACTATGGCTACACCTTC. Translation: CASSPGQGNYGYTF.

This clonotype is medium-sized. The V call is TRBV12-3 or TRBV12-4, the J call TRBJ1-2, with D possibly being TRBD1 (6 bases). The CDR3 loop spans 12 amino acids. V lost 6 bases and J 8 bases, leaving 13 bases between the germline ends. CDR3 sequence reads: CASSKTGTGYTF. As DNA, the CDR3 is TGTGCCAGCAGCAAAACAGGGACGGGCTACACCTTC.

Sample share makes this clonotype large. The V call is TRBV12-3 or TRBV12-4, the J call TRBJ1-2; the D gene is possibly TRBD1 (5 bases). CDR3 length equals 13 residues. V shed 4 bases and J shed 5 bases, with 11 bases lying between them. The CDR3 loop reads CASSSDGTYGYTF. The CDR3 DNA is TGTGCCAGCAGTTCGGACGGGACTTATGGCTACACCTTC.

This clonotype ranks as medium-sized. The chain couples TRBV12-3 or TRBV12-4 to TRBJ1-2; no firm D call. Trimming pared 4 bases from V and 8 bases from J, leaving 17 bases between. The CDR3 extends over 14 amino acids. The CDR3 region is CASSSRTRTRGYTF. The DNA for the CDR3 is TGTGCCAGCAGTTCGCGGACTCGAACGAGAGGCTACACCTTC.

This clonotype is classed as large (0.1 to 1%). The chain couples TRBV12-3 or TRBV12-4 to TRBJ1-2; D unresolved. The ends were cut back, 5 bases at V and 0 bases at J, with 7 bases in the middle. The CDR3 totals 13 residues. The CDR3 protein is CASSMDSNYGYTF. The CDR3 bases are TGTGCCAGCAGTATGGACTCTAACTATGGCTACACCTTC.

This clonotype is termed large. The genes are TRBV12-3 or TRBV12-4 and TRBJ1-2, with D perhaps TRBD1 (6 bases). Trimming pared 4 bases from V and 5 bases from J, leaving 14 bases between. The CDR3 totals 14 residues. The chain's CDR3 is CASSSQGLTYGYTF. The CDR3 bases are TGTGCCAGCAGTTCGCAGGGGCTGACGTATGGCTACACCTTC.

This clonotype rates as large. The CDR3 loop reads CASRHQGLLYGYTF. CDR3 nucleotides: TGTGCCAGCAGACACCAGGGATTACTCTATGGCTACACCTTC. This chain joins TRBV12-3 or TRBV12-4 and TRBJ1-2; possible D gene TRBD1, 5 bases. V was clipped by 6 bases and J by 4 bases, with 15 bases between them. The CDR3 is 14 amino acids.

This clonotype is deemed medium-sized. The CDR3 spells CASSRLTGNYGYTF. Here the CDR3 DNA reads TGTGCCAGCAGTCGCCTGACGGGAAACTATGGCTACACCTTC. This rearrangement joins TRBV12-3 or TRBV12-4 to TRBJ1-2; D unclear. The CDR3 covers 14 residues. Trimming took off 5 bases at V and 2 bases at J, with 12 bases between the two ends.

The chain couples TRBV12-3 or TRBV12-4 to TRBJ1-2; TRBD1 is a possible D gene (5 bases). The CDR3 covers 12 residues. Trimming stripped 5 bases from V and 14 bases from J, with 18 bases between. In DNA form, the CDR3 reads TGTGCCAGCAGTCTAAACTCTGGACATGTAACCTTC. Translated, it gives CASSLNSGHVTF.

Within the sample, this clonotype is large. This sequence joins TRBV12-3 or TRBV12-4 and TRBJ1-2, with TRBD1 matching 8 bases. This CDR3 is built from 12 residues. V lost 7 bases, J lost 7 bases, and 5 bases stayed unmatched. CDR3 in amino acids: CASKQDRAGYTF. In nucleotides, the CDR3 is TGTGCCAGCAAGCAGGACAGGGCTGGCTACACCTTC.

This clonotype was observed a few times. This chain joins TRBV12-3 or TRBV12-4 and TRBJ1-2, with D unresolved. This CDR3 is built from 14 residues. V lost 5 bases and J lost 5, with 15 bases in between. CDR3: CASSHRTVSYGYTF. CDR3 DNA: TGTGCCAGCAGTCACCGGACGGTCTCGTATGGCTACACCTTC.

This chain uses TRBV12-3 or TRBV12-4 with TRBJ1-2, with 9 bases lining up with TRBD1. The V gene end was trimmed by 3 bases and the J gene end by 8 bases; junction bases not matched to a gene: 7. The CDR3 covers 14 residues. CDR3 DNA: TGTGCCAGCAGTTTGGGACAGGGAATGAGAGGCTACACCTTC. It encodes CASSLGQGMRGYTF.

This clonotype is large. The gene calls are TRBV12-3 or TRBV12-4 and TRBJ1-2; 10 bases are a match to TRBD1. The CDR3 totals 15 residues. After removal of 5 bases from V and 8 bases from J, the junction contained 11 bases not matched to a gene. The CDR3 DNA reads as TGTGCCAGCAGTCCCCGGGGACAGGGGCTCTCCGGCTACACCTTC. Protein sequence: CASSPRGQGLSGYTF.

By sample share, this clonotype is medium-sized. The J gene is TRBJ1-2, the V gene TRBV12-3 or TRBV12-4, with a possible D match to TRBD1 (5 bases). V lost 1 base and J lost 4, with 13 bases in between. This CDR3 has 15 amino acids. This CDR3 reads CASSLGDGQVYGYTF. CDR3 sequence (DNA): TGTGCCAGCAGTTTAGGGGACGGACAAGTCTATGGCTACACCTTC.

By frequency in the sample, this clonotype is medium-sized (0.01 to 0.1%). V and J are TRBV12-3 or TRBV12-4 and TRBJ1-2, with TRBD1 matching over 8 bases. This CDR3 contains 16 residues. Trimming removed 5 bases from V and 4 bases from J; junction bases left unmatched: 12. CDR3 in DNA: TGTGCCAGCAGTCGCCGCCGGGACAGGTTAATCTATGGCTACACCTTC. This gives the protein CASSRRRDRLIYGYTF.

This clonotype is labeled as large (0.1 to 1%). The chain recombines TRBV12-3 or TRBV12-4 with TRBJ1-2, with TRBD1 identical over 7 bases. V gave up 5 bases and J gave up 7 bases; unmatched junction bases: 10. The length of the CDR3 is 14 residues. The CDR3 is CASSTLRQGGGYTF. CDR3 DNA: TGTGCCAGCAGTACACTCCGACAGGGAGGTGGCTACACCTTC.

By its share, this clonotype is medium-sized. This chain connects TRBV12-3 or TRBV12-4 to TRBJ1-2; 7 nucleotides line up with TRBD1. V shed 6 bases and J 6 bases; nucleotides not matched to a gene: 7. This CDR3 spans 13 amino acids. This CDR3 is CASRGQTGNGYTF. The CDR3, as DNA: TGTGCCAGCAGGGGACAGACGGGGAATGGCTACACCTTC.

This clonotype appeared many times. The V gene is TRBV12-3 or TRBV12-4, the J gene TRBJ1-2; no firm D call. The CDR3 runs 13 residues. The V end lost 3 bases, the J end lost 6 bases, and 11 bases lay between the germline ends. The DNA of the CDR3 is TGTGCCAGCAGTTTGCGCGGGCGAGATGGCTACACCTTC. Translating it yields CASSLRGRDGYTF.

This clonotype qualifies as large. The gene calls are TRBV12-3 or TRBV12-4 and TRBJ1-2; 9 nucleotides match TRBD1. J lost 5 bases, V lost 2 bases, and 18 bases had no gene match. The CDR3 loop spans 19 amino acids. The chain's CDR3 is CASSLSGTGIAKTDYGYTF. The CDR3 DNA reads TGTGCCAGCAGTTTATCGGGGACAGGGATCGCCAAAACAGATTATGGCTACACCTTC.

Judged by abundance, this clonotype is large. The CDR3 spells CASSLLANYGYTF. The CDR3 nucleotides are TGTGCCAGCAGTTTACTGGCTAACTATGGCTACACCTTC. The chain links TRBV12-3 or TRBV12-4 to TRBJ1-2; D is unresolved. This CDR3 is 13 amino acids long. Trimming removed 2 bases from V and 0 bases from J, with 4 bases in between.

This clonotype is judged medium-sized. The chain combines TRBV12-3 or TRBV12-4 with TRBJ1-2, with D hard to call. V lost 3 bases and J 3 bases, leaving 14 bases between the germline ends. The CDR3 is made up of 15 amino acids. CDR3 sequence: CASSFAFRSYYGYTF. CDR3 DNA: TGTGCCAGCAGTTTCGCTTTCAGGAGCTACTATGGCTACACCTTC.

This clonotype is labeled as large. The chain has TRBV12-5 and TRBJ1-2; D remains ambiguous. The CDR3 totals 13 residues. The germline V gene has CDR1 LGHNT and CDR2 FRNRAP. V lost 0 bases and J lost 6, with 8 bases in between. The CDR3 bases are TGTGCTAGTGGTTTGGTACAGCCCGATGGCTACACCTTC. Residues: CASGLVQPDGYTF.

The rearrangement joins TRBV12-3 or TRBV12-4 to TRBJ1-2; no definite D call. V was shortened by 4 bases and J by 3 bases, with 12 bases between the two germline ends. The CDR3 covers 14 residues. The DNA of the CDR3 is TGTGCCAGCAGTTCCCTGGGAAAAGACTATGGCTACACCTTC. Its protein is CASSSLGKDYGYTF.